Presented here are 14 T cell receptor beta chains from one specimen sequenced in a study of T cell responses to AZD1222 COVID-19 vaccine. TCRdb's table, derived via immunoSEQ multiplex PCR, lists solely in-frame clones and lacks some. The repertoire holds about 120,000 clones, with over 75% as singletons. The sequencing here drew on peripheral blood, taken on day 0 of MenACWY control vaccination. These receptors were collected from an adult in good health.

This clone was detected once. The chain is built from TRBV5-4 and TRBJ2-6; D uncertain. Deletions cut 4 bases from V and 0 bases from J, with 11 bases between. This CDR3 is 16 amino acids long. The V gene's germline CDR1 is SGHNT and CDR2 YYREEE (reference sequence). The CDR3 DNA sequence: TGTGCCAGCAGCCGTCTTCCTTTCTCTGGGGCCAACGTCCTGACTTTC. Translated, it gives CASSRLPFSGANVLTF. Together with reference TRBV5-4 and TRBJ2-6, the CDR3 gives the full variable domain: ETGVTQSPTHLIKTRGQQVTLRCSSQSGHNTVSWYQQALGQGPQFIFQYYREEENGRGNFPPRFSGLQFPNYSSELNVNALELDDSALYLCASSRLPFSGANVLTFGAGSRLTVL.

This chain uses TRBV28 with TRBJ2-1; maybe TRBD1 (7 bases). V lost 9 bases to trimming and J lost 5 bases, with 23 bases between them. This CDR3 has 16 residues. Germline lookup yields CDR1 MDHEN and CDR2 SYDVKM. The CDR3 DNA follows: TGTGCCAGTATTGGTTCGGGCAGGGGGGAACACAATGAGCAGTTCTTC. It yields the protein CASIGSGRGEHNEQFF.

In nucleotides, the CDR3 is TGCAGCGTTGAATGGGACAGGACCACTGCCGATGAGCAGTTCTTC. Its translation is CSVEWDRTTADEQFF. This chain links TRBV29-1 with TRBJ2-1, with TRBD1 matching over 8 bases. Germline assignment: CDR1 SQVTM and CDR2 ANQGSEA. V lost 2 bases, J lost 8 bases, and 11 bases stayed unmatched. This CDR3 region has 15 residues.

This chain uses TRBV5-1 with TRBJ1-1; unclear D gene. The CDR3 has 14 amino acids. V lost 3 bases and J lost 0, with 9 bases in between. CDR1 is SGHRS and CDR2 is YFSETQ in the germline V gene. CDR3 amino acids: CASSSRAMNTEAFF. CDR3 DNA: TGCGCCAGCAGCTCGCGGGCTATGAACACTGAAGCTTTCTTT.

J is TRBJ2-7 and V is TRBV5-5; D is uncertain. Trimming took 4 bases from V and 2 from J, leaving 16 bases between them. CDR1 and CDR2 from the germline V gene are SGHKS and YYEKEE (reference sequence). The CDR3 has 15 residues. The CDR3 coding sequence is TGTGCCAGCAGCCTGCACGGAGTCGGTACCTACGAGCAGTACTTC. This sequence encodes CASSLHGVGTYEQYF.

The V gene is TRBV24-1, the J gene TRBJ2-3, with 8 nucleotides matching TRBD2. From germline, CDR1 is KGHDR and CDR2 SFDVKD. The CDR3 is 15 amino acids. J gave up 5 bases and V 4 bases, and 7 bases lay outside the gene matches. The CDR3 protein is CATSDTGLDLDTQYF. The DNA for the CDR3 is TGTGCCACCAGTGACACGGGACTAGACTTAGATACGCAGTATTTT.

The chain employs TRBV11-2 and TRBJ2-1, with a possible D match to TRBD2 (5 bases). Germline values: CDR1 SGHAT, CDR2 FQNNGV. This CDR3 contains 15 residues. Trimming cost V 5 bases and J 4 bases, with 15 bases left between them. CDR3 protein: CASSLRRTPYNEQFF. The CDR3 DNA is TGTGCCAGCAGCCTCCGTCGGACTCCGTACAATGAGCAGTTCTTC.

The chain recombines TRBV7-9 with TRBJ2-2; 7 nucleotides agree with TRBD1. The germline CDR1 and CDR2 sequences are SEHNR and FQNEAQ (reference sequence). This CDR3 contains 15 residues. V was clipped by 4 bases and J by 6 bases; unmatched bases: 8. CDR3 nucleotide sequence: TGTGCCAGCAGCTCGACCAGGGACAGTCCCGGGGAGCTGTTTTTT. This gives the protein CASSSTRDSPGELFF. The full variable domain, rest sourced from reference TRBV7-9 and TRBJ2-2, is DTGVSQNPRHKITKRGQNVTFRCDPISEHNRLYWYRQTLGQGPEFLTYFQNEAQLEKSRLLSDRFSAERPKGSFSTLEIQRTEQGDSAMYLCASSSTRDSPGELFFGEGSRLTVL.

The chain employs TRBV24-1 and TRBJ2-3; no clear D gene. The V and J ends lost 7 bases and 1 base respectively, with 14 bases between them. The CDR3 loop spans 15 amino acids. Germline CDR1 is KGHDR and CDR2 is SFDVKD. The CDR3 DNA reads TGTGCCACCAGCCGAGATCCGGATGGCACAGATACGCAGTATTTT. As protein: CATSRDPDGTDTQYF.

V gene TRBV7-7 combines with J gene TRBJ2-5, with D possibly matching TRBD1 (6 bases). This CDR3 comprises 14 residues. The V end lost 1 base, the J end lost 4 bases, and 10 bases lay between the germline ends. Germline CDR1 SSHAT, CDR2 FNYEAQ (reference sequence). CDR3 sequence reads: CASSLDLGAETQYF. CDR3 DNA sequence: TGTGCCAGCAGCTTAGATCTGGGGGCAGAGACCCAGTACTTC.

This sequence joins TRBV9 and TRBJ1-2; D is uncertain. V lost 0 bases and J lost 8, with 8 bases in between. Germline CDR1 reads SGDLS; CDR2 reads YYNGEE. The CDR3 length is 12 residues. Written as DNA, the CDR3 is TGTGCCAGCAGCGTAGTGGGAGGAGGCTACACCTTC. Its protein product is CASSVVGGGYTF.

The chain is built from TRBV11-2 and TRBJ1-1; a possible D gene is TRBD1 (6 bases). Trimming removed 1 base at V and 7 bases at J, with 13 bases between. The CDR3 extends over 14 amino acids. Germline CDR1 is SGHAT and CDR2 is FQNNGV. The CDR3 bases are TGTGCCAGCAGCTTAGCCCTGGGGGGCTTTGAAGCTTTCTTT. Translated: CASSLALGGFEAFF.

With respect to this clone: Relative to the germline gene, one junction end is altered; a read error may explain this. V gene TRBV20-1 combines with J gene TRBJ1-1, with unresolved D. From germline, CDR1 is DFQATT and CDR2 SNEGSKA (reference sequence). There are 11 residues in the CDR3. CDR3 sequence: CSARAQVNLNF. CDR3 nucleotides: TGCAGTGCAAGGGCCCAGGTAAACCTTAACTTT.

The sample holds a few counts of this clone. J is TRBJ1-2 and V is TRBV2, with TRBD1 matching 8 bases. The length of the CDR3 is 14 residues. V gave up 7 bases and J gave up 1 base; unmatched junction bases: 5. CDR1 and CDR2 from the germline V gene are SNHLY and FYNNEI. CDR3 in amino acids: CASIQGASNYGYTF. The CDR3 DNA sequence: TGTGCCAGCATCCAGGGGGCAAGTAACTATGGCTACACCTTC.